The 30 T cell receptor beta chains presented below share a single source sample, sequenced in a study of shared clonotypes between healthy human individuals. Here immunoSEQ multiplex PCR was the method, and the copy in TCRdb shows in-frame clones only, minus some. There are about 230,000 clones in the sample; just over 65% occur only once, and more than 9.5% lies in the top ten. The source material was memory CD4+ T cells sorted from blood. Noted subset: CD45RA-negative fraction. These receptors originate from a man aged 30-40 years in good health.

The CDR3 region is CASSQDGGTQEGEQFF. For the CDR3, the DNA is TGCGCCAGCAGCCAAGATGGGGGGACGCAGGAGGGTGAGCAGTTCTTC. This rearrangement joins TRBV4-3 to TRBJ2-1; TRBD2 might be the D (6 bases). Germline V gene lookup returns CDR1 LGHNA and CDR2 YSLEER. Trimming stripped 0 bases from V and 9 bases from J, with 18 bases between. CDR3 length: 16 residues.

This clone has a handful of counts. The rearrangement joins TRBV19 to TRBJ1-5, with D uncertain. The V and J ends lost 5 bases and 0 bases respectively, with 11 bases between them. The CDR3 sequence is 15 residues long. Germline loops: CDR1 LNHDA, CDR2 SQIVND (reference sequence). The CDR3 here is CASSPGIYSNQPQHF. DNA of the CDR3: TGTGCCAGTAGTCCGGGGATCTATAGCAATCAGCCCCAGCATTTT.

The chain joins TRBV5-1 to TRBJ2-7; 11 bases are shared with TRBD1. V lost 0 bases, J lost 10 bases, and 6 bases stayed unmatched. Germline V gene sequence: CDR1 SGHRS, CDR2 YFSETQ. The CDR3 spans 14 residues. The CDR3 loop reads CASSLVGTGGIQYF. As DNA, the CDR3 is TGCGCCAGCAGCTTGGTTGGGACAGGGGGAATACAGTACTTC.

V is TRBV5-6 and J is TRBJ2-1; D might be TRBD1 (5 bases). This CDR3 is built from 14 residues. V gave up 1 base and J gave up 2 bases, with 7 bases separating them. Germline V CDR1 and CDR2: SGHDT, YYEEEE. The CDR3 is CASSLPRAYNEQFF. CDR3 nucleotide sequence: TGTGCCAGCAGCTTGCCCAGGGCCTACAATGAGCAGTTCTTC.

The rearrangement joins TRBV7-2 to TRBJ2-1, with TRBD2 identical over 14 bases. The CDR3 runs to 15 residues. The V gene's germline CDR1 is SGHTA and CDR2 FQGNSA. J was trimmed by 5 bases and V by 4 bases; bases with no gene match: 1. The CDR3 protein is CASSSGLAGDNEQFF. The CDR3 nucleotides read TGTGCCAGCAGCTCGGGACTAGCGGGGGACAATGAGCAGTTCTTC.

The chain recombines TRBV15 with TRBJ1-5; D is unclear. Trimming removed 0 bases at V and 7 bases at J, with 4 bases between. The CDR3 has 12 amino acids. Per the germline V gene, CDR1 is LNHNV and CDR2 is YYDKDF (reference sequence). CDR3 protein: CATSRDQQPQHF. DNA of the CDR3: TGTGCCACCAGCAGAGATCAACAGCCCCAGCATTTT.

The V and J genes are TRBV6-5 and TRBJ1-2, with D possibly TRBD1 on 5 matching bases. The V end lost 7 bases, the J end lost 8 bases, and 14 bases lay between the germline ends. The germline V gene has CDR1 MNHEY and CDR2 SVGAGI. The length of the CDR3 is 12 residues. CDR3 in amino acids: CASTNGGSGYTF. The CDR3 nucleotides are TGTGCCAGCACCAACGGGGGTTCCGGCTACACCTTC.

The chain employs TRBV2 and TRBJ2-7; 8 positions agree with TRBD1. Germline V gene lookup returns CDR1 SNHLY and CDR2 FYNNEI. There are 16 residues in the CDR3. Germline trimming cut 7 bases from V and 0 bases from J; bases unmatched to any gene: 11. CDR3 amino acids: CASIRDRFGSSYEQYF. The CDR3 coding sequence is TGTGCCAGCATTCGGGACAGGTTTGGGAGCTCCTACGAGCAGTACTTC.

As regards this clone: Distinct nucleotide sequences in the sample also encode this CDR3. This rearrangement joins TRBV28 to TRBJ2-7; either TRBD1 or TRBD2 may supply D (5 bases each). Per the germline V gene, CDR1 is MDHEN and CDR2 is SYDVKM. The CDR3 is made up of 14 amino acids. The V gene lost 2 bases and the J gene lost 4 bases, with 12 bases spanning the gap. This chain's CDR3 is CASSLGGPPYEQYF. The CDR3 DNA reads TGTGCCAGCAGTTTAGGGGGACCCCCGTACGAGCAGTACTTC.

This clone was counted a few times. This chain joins TRBV5-1 and TRBJ2-7; TRBD1 aligns across 8 bases. Germline V lookup: CDR1 SGHRS, CDR2 YFSETQ. The CDR3 totals 14 residues. Losses at the gene ends were 2 bases for V and 4 bases for J; bases not matched to a gene: 5. The CDR3 bases are TGCGCCAGCAGCTTACAGGGGGGACTGTACGAGCAGTACTTC. Its translation is CASSLQGGLYEQYF.

To note about this clone: Relative to the germline gene, one junction end is altered; a read error may explain this. This chain links TRBV7-2 with TRBJ2-5; 11 nucleotides agree with TRBD2. The length of the CDR3 is 14 residues. Germline V gene lookup returns CDR1 SGHTA and CDR2 FQGNSA. The CDR3 nucleotides read TGTGCCAGCAACTTACTAGCGGGAGTAGAGACCCAGTACTTC. This translates into CASNLLAGVETQYF.

This sequence joins TRBV4-1 and TRBJ2-5; D possibly uses TRBD1 or TRBD2 (6 bases each). The germline gives CDR1 MGHRA, CDR2 YSYEKL. The CDR3 spans 19 residues. The germline V and J ends were trimmed by 4 bases and 5 bases, with 29 bases remaining between them. The CDR3 loop reads CASSPLSGATTGERETQYF. The CDR3 coding sequence is TGCGCCAGCAGCCCCCTATCGGGGGCCACTACAGGAGAACGGGAGACCCAGTACTTC.

The count of this clone is one. This chain joins TRBV7-3 and TRBJ2-5; 7 bases are shared with TRBD2. There are 14 residues in the CDR3. Trimming removed 0 bases from V and 7 bases from J; junction bases left unmatched: 5. Germline CDR1 and CDR2: SGHTA and FQGTGA. Here the CDR3 reads CASSLTAGDGTQYF. The CDR3, as DNA: TGTGCCAGCAGCTTAACGGCGGGGGACGGGACCCAGTACTTC.

The chain uses TRBV6-5 and TRBJ2-2, with 7 bases matching TRBD2. V shed 6 bases, J shed 5 bases, and the junction held 6 bases outside the gene matches. This CDR3 region has 14 residues. Germline-derived CDR1 and CDR2 are MNHEY and SVGAGI. The CDR3 DNA is TGTGCCAGCAGGCGCGGGAGAACGACCGGGGAGCTGTTTTTT. Encoded protein: CASRRGRTTGELFF.

The chain uses TRBV15 and TRBJ2-7, with 11 bases fitting TRBD1. The V gene end was trimmed by 5 bases and the J gene end by 4 bases; junction bases not matched to a gene: 13. Looked up from germline, CDR1 is LNHNV and CDR2 is YYDKDF (reference sequence). CDR3 length equals 17 residues. In DNA form, the CDR3 reads TGTGCCACCAGCCCCTCGGTGGCCGGGACAGGGGGTTACGAGCAGTACTTC. Protein product: CATSPSVAGTGGYEQYF. Full variable domain (outside the CDR3, taken from reference TRBV15 and TRBJ2-7): DAMVIQNPRYQVTQFGKPVTLSCSQTLNHNVMYWYQQKSSQAPKLLFHYYDKDFNNEADTPDNFQSRRPNTSFCFLDIRSPGLGDTAMYLCATSPSVAGTGGYEQYFGPGTRLTVT.

The chain couples TRBV7-9 to TRBJ1-2; unclear D gene. In germline, CDR1 is SEHNR, CDR2 FQNEAQ (reference sequence). V was shortened by 1 base and J by 0 bases, with 3 bases between the two germline ends. The CDR3 length is 13 residues. The CDR3 loop reads CASSLETNYGYTF. In DNA, the CDR3 is TGTGCCAGCAGCTTAGAAACTAACTATGGCTACACCTTC.

This clone was picked up many times. This chain uses TRBV5-4 with TRBJ2-7, with 8 bases lining up with TRBD2. The V segment lost 4 bases and the J segment 0 bases; nucleotides outside the gene matches: 6. Germline V gives CDR1 SGHNT, CDR2 YYREEE (reference sequence). The CDR3 is made up of 15 amino acids. The CDR3 loop reads CASSLREGSSYEQYF. In DNA form, the CDR3 reads TGTGCCAGCAGCCTCCGGGAGGGGAGCTCCTACGAGCAGTACTTC.

Ten or more counts support this clone. CDR3 residues: CASPRDRTRFEQYF. CDR3 in DNA: TGCGCCAGCCCCCGGGACAGAACGCGGTTCGAGCAGTACTTC. V is TRBV5-1 and J is TRBJ2-7, with 7 bases aligning to TRBD1. V shed 7 bases, J shed 6 bases, and the junction held 13 bases outside the gene matches. In germline, CDR1 is SGHRS, CDR2 YFSETQ. CDR3 length equals 14 residues.

The chain uses TRBV10-2 and TRBJ2-1; 9 bases are a match to TRBD2. CDR3 length equals 12 residues. Germline loops: CDR1 WSHSY, CDR2 SAAADI. The V and J ends lost 9 bases and 6 bases, in that order; junction bases with no gene match: 3. The CDR3 coding sequence is TGCGCCAGTCTAGCGGGAAGCAATGAGCAGTTCTTC. The encoded protein is CASLAGSNEQFF.

V usage is TRBV14 and J usage is TRBJ2-7; no clear D gene. With 2 bases removed from V and 5 bases from J, the gap between germline ends came to 10 bases. The germline gives CDR1 SGHDN, CDR2 FVKESK. The CDR3 totals 13 residues. The CDR3 DNA follows: TGTGCCAGCAGCCAATCACCGATGAACGAGCAGTACTTC. It encodes CASSQSPMNEQYF.

This clone has more than one count but fewer than ten. This chain links TRBV4-1 with TRBJ2-7; the match to TRBD2 covers 8 bases. Germline V gene lookup returns CDR1 MGHRA and CDR2 YSYEKL. The ends lost 0 bases at V and 6 bases at J; junction bases unmatched: 7. The CDR3 has 15 amino acids. CDR3 sequence (DNA): TGCGCCAGCAGCCAAGATCCGGCGGGAGGACGCGAGCAGTACTTC. It encodes CASSQDPAGGREQYF.

V usage is TRBV6-5 and J usage is TRBJ1-3; no reliable D call. The germline V gene has CDR1 MNHEY and CDR2 SVGAGI. This CDR3 has 12 residues. The ends were cut back, 5 bases at V and 0 bases at J, with 2 bases in the middle. This chain's CDR3 is CASSLSGNTIYF. The CDR3 bases are TGTGCCAGCAGTCTCTCTGGAAACACCATATATTTT.

The chain carries TRBV6-5 and TRBJ1-4, with a weak D call TRBD1 (5 bases). Trimming shortened V by 0 bases and J by 8 bases, and 16 bases separated the two germline ends. This CDR3 region has 16 residues. The germline V gene encodes CDR1 MNHEY and CDR2 SVGAGI. CDR3 in amino acids: CASSYSPRDPREKLFF. Written as DNA, the CDR3 is TGTGCCAGCAGTTACTCTCCGCGGGACCCAAGAGAAAAACTGTTTTTT.

CDR3 region: CASSLASGRPGEQYF. The CDR3 bases are TGCGCCAGCAGCTTGGCTAGCGGGAGACCCGGCGAGCAGTACTTC. The rearrangement uses TRBV5-1 and TRBJ2-7; 10 bases line up with TRBD2. The germline V gene has CDR1 SGHRS and CDR2 YFSETQ. The CDR3 extends over 15 amino acids. J lost 6 bases, V lost 0 bases, and 6 bases had no gene match. The full variable domain, completed using reference TRBV5-1 and TRBJ2-7, is KAGVTQTPRYLIKTRGQQVTLSCSPISGHRSVSWYQQTPGQGLQFLFEYFSETQRNKGNFPGRFSGRQFSNSRSEMNVSTLELGDSALYLCASSLASGRPGEQYFGPGTRLTVT.

This clone showed up just a few times. V usage is TRBV29-1 and J usage is TRBJ1-2; 7 bases match TRBD1. V trimming: 5 bases; J trimming: 4 bases; junction bases outside the gene matches: 7. CDR3 length: 13 amino acids. Germline CDR1 and CDR2: SQVTM and ANQGSEA. CDR3 amino acids: CSVSGTVGYGYTF. As DNA, the CDR3 is TGCAGCGTTTCCGGGACAGTCGGCTATGGCTACACCTTC.

This clone showed up just a few times. The genes are TRBV7-2 and TRBJ1-2; D is perhaps TRBD1 (5 bases). The CDR3 runs 15 residues. Germline values: CDR1 SGHTA, CDR2 FQGNSA. The CDR3: CAGNRKGGANYGYTF. The CDR3 nucleotides read TGTGCGGGGAACCGCAAAGGTGGGGCCAACTATGGCTACACCTTC.

The chain recombines TRBV7-3 with TRBJ2-2; 8 bases are shared with TRBD1. The CDR3 consists of 14 residues. Germline lookup yields CDR1 SGHTA and CDR2 FQGTGA. J lost 7 bases, V lost 5 bases, and 6 bases had no gene match. CDR3 residues: CASSVRGRSGELFF. The DNA for the CDR3 is TGTGCCAGCAGCGTCAGGGGGCGGAGCGGGGAGCTGTTTTTT.

The chain joins TRBV6-1 to TRBJ2-5; 7 nucleotides match TRBD1. V dropped 3 bases and J dropped 1; count of bases not matched to a gene: 5. Germline V gene lookup returns CDR1 MNHNS and CDR2 SASEGT. This CDR3 spans 15 amino acids. CDR3 sequence reads: CASSDYRGPQETQYF. CDR3 nucleotide sequence: TGTGCCAGCAGTGACTACAGGGGACCCCAAGAGACCCAGTACTTC.

The rearrangement links TRBV5-6 to TRBJ1-5; D not certain. V lost 1 base, J lost 0 bases, and 8 bases lay in between. The V gene's germline CDR1 is SGHDT and CDR2 YYEEEE. The CDR3 runs 15 residues. CDR3 region: CASSLYRYSNQPQHF. The DNA for the CDR3 is TGTGCCAGCAGCTTGTACAGATATAGCAATCAGCCCCAGCATTTT.

This clone was detected only a few times. The chain carries TRBV6-1 and TRBJ1-2, with unresolved D. This CDR3 spans 14 amino acids. The V end was cut by 4 bases, the J end by 5 bases, with 14 bases between. Germline V gene sequence: CDR1 MNHNS, CDR2 SASEGT. This CDR3 is CASSGTLGIYGYTF. Written as DNA, the CDR3 is TGTGCCAGCAGTGGGACCCTGGGGATATATGGCTACACCTTC.